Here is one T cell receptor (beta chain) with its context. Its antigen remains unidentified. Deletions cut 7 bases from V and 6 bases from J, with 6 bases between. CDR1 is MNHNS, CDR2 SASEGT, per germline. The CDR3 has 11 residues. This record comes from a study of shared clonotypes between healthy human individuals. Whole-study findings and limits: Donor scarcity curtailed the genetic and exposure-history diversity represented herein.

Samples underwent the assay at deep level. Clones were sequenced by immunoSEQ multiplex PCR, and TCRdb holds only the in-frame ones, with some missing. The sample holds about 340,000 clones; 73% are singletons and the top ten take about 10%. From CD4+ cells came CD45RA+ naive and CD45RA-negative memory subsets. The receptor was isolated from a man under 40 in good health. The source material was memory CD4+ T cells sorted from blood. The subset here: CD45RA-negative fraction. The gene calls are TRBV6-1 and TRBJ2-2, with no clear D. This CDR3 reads CASNRAGELFF. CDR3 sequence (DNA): TGTGCCAGCAACAGAGCCGGGGAGCTGTTTTTT.